This entry concerns a single T cell receptor (beta chain). Its target is unknown. This sample stems from a study of glioma-infiltrating T cells after dendritic cell vaccination. The V gene end was trimmed by 8 bases and the J gene end by 0 bases; junction bases not matched to a gene: 8. The germline V gene has CDR1 SGHAT and CDR2 FQNNGV. There are 15 residues in the CDR3. Sequencing was performed with immunoSEQ multiplex PCR; in TCRdb, only in-frame clones are kept and a portion is missing. The data contain fewer than 85,000 clones, about 87% of them singletons. Study-wide results and caveats: Only a small number of patients had complete blood and tumor samples.

The clonotype originates from a human donor with glioblastoma. The source was blood, collected before dendritic cell vaccination. The rearrangement links TRBV11-2 to TRBJ2-7; 9 nucleotides align to TRBD1. Here the CDR3 reads CASRRTGVGSYEQYF. The CDR3 coding sequence is TGTGCCAGCCGAAGGACAGGGGTCGGCTCCTACGAGCAGTACTTC.